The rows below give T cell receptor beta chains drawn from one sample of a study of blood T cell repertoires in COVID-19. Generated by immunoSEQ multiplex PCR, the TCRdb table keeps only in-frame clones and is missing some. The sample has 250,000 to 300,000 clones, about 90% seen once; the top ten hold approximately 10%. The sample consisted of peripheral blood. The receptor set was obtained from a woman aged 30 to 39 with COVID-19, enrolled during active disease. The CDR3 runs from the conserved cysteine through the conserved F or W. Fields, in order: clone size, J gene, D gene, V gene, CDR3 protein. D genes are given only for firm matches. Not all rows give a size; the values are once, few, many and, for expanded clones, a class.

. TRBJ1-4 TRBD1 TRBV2 CASLKPWDREKLFF
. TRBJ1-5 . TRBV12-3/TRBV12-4 CASSSRVRQPQHF
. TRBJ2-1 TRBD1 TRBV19 CASNRGPTYNEQFF
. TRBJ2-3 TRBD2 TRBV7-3 CASSLTASGSGTDTQYF
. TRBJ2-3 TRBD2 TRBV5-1 CASSSGLAAPDTQYF
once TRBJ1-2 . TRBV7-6 CASSSGANYGYTF
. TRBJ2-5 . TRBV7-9 CASSPKETQYF
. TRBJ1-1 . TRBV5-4 CASSLDRPMNTEAFF
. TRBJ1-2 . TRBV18 CASSPLARESGYTF
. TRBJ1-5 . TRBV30 CAWSVHGSTQPQHF
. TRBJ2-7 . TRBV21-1 CASSKSQGWHEQYF
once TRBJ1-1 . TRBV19 CASRNPGSEAFF